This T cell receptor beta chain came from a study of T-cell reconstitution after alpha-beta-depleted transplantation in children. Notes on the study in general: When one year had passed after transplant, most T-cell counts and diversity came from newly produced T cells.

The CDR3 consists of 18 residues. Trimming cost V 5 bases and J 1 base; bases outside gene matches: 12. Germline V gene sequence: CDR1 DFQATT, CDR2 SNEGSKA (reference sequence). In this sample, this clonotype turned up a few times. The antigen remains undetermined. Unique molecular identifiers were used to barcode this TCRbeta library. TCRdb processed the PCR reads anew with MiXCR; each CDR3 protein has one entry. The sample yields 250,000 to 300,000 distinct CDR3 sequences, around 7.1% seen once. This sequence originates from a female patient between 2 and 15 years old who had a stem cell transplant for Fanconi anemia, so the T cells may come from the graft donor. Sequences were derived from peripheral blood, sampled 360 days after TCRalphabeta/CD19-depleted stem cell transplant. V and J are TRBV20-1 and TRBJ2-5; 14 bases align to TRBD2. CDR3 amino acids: CSAPRTSGGTSPQETQYF. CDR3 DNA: TGCAGTGCTCCCCGGACTAGCGGGGGGACCTCCCCCCAAGAGACCCAGTACTTC.